This T cell receptor beta chain was identified in a study of T cell responses to AZD1222 COVID-19 vaccine. TCRdb's table, derived via immunoSEQ multiplex PCR, lists solely in-frame clones and lacks some. The sample lists more than 110,000 clones; roughly 88% were seen once. From germline, CDR1 is SGHRS and CDR2 YFSETQ. The CDR3 consists of 14 residues. Trimming took off 7 bases at V and 2 bases at J, with 16 bases between the two ends. This clone was recorded once. The starting material was peripheral blood, obtained on day 0 of AZD1222 vaccination. The clonotype comes from an adult in good health. The V and J genes are TRBV5-1 and TRBJ2-7, with D possibly being TRBD1 (6 bases). As DNA, the CDR3 is TGCGCCAGCCCCATTACTTCAGGGGCCTACGAGCAGTACTTC. Translated, it gives CASPITSGAYEQYF.